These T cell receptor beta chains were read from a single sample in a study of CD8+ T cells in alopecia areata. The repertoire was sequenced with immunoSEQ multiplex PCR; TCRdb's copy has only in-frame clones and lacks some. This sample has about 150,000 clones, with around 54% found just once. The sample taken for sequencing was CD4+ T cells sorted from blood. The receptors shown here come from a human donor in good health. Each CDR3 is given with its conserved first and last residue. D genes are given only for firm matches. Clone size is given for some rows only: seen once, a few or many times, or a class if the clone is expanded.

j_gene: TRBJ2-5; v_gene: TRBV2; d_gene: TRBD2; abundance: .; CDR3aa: CASSVSGSPGETQYF; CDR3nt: TGTGCCAGCAGTGTGAGCGGGAGCCCCGGAGAGACCCAGTACTTC
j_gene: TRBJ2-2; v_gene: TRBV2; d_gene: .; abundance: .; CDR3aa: CASMSVNTGELFF; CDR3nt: TGTGCCAGCATGAGTGTGAACACCGGGGAGCTGTTTTTT
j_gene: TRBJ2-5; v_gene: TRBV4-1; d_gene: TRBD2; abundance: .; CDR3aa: CASSQNPYSGRETQYF; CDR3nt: TGCGCCAGCAGCCAGAATCCGTATAGCGGGAGAGAGACCCAGTACTTC
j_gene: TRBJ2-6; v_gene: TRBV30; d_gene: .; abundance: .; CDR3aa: CAWSIGTAGANVLTF; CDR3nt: TGTGCCTGGAGTATAGGGACGGCTGGGGCCAACGTCCTGACTTTC
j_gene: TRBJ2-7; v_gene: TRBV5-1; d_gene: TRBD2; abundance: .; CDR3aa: CASSLVPSGEVREQYF; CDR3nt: TGCGCCAGCAGCTTGGTTCCTAGCGGGGAGGTGCGTGAGCAGTACTTC
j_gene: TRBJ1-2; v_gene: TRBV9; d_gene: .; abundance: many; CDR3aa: CASGTANYGYTF; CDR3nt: TGTGCCAGCGGGACGGCTAACTATGGCTACACCTTC
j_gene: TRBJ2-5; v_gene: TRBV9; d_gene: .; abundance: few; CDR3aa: CASSVFSQETQYF; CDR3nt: TGTGCCAGCAGCGTGTTTAGCCAAGAGACCCAGTACTTC
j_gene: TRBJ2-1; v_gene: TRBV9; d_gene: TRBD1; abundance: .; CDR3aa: CASSAGTGDFNEQFF; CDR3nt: TGTGCCAGCAGCGCCGGGACAGGGGATTTCAATGAGCAGTTCTTC
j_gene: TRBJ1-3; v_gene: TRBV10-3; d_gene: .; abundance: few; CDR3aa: CAISGGLSGNTIYF; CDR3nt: TGTGCCATCAGCGGGGGCCTCTCTGGAAACACCATATATTTT
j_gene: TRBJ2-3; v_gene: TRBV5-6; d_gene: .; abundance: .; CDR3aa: CASSLVPSTDTQYF; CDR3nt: TGTGCCAGCAGCTTGGTACCATCGACAGATACGCAGTATTTT
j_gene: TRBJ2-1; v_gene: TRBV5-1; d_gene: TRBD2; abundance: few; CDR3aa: CASSLASGSSYNEQFF; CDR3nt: TGCGCCAGCAGCTTGGCCAGCGGGAGCTCCTACAATGAGCAGTTCTTC
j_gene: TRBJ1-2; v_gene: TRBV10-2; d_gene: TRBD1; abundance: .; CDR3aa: CASTDRAGGYTF; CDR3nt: TGCGCCAGCACCGACAGGGCTGGTGGCTACACCTTC
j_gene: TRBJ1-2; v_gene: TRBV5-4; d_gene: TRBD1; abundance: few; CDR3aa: CASSSNQGAGGYTF; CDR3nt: TGTGCCAGCAGCTCAAACCAGGGGGCAGGTGGCTACACCTTC
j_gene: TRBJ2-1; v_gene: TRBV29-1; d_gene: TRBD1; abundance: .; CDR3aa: CSVGQGAGEQFF; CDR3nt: TGCAGCGTCGGACAGGGGGCCGGTGAGCAGTTCTTC
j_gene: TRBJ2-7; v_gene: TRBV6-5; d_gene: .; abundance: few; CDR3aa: CASSDPYEQYF; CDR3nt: TGTGCCAGCAGCGATCCCTACGAGCAGTACTTC
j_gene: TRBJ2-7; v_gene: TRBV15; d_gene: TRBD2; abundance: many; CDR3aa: CATSRLSSGIHEQYF; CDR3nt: TGTGCCACCAGCAGACTCAGTAGCGGGATCCACGAGCAGTACTTC
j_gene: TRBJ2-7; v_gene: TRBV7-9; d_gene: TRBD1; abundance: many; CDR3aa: CASSQGTGAYEQYF; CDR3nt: TGTGCCAGCAGCCAAGGGACAGGGGCCTACGAGCAGTACTTC
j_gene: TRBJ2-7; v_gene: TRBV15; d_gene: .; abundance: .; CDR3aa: CATSRDNAYEQYF; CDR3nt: TGTGCCACCAGCAGAGATAACGCTTACGAGCAGTACTTC
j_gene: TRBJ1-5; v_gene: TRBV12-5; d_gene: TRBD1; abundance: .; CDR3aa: CASGTRGPNQPQHF; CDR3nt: TGTGCTAGTGGTACCAGGGGGCCTAATCAGCCCCAGCATTTT
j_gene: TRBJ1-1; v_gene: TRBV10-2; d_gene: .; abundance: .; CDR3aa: CAAAPGRETAFF; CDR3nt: TGCGCCGCGGCCCCCGGCAGGGAGACAGCTTTCTTT
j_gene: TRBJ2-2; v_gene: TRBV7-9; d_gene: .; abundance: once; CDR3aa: CASSLEHNTGELFF; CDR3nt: TGTGCCAGCAGCTTAGAGCATAACACCGGGGAGCTGTTTTTT
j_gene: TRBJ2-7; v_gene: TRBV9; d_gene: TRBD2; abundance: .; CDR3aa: CASSLKWEAGAYEQYF; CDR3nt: TGTGCCAGCAGCCTTAAGTGGGAAGCGGGAGCCTACGAGCAGTACTTC
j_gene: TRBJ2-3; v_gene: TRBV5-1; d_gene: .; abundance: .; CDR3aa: CASSLVRSSTDTQYF; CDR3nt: TGCGCCAGCAGCTTGGTCCGGTCTAGCACAGATACGCAGTATTTT
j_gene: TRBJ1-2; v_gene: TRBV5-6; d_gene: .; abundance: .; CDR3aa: CASSLAGRTHNYGYTF; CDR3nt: TGTGCCAGCAGCTTGGCCGGCCGGACCCATAACTATGGCTACACCTTC
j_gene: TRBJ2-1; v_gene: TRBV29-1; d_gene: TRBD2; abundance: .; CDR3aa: CSVGHSGRANEQFF; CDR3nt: TGCAGCGTTGGCCATAGCGGGAGGGCCAATGAGCAGTTCTTC
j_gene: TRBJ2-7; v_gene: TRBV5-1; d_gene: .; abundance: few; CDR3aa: CASSVGQTYEQYF; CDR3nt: TGCGCCAGCAGCGTGGGACAAACGTACGAGCAGTACTTC
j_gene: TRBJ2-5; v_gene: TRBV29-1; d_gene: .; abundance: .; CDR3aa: CSVATQTQYF; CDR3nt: TGCAGCGTTGCTACTCAGACCCAGTACTTC
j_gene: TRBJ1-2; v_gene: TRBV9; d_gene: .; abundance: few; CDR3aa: CASSGQEGRSGRYGYTF; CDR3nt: TGTGCCAGCAGCGGCCAGGAAGGGAGATCGGGACGCTATGGCTACACCTTC
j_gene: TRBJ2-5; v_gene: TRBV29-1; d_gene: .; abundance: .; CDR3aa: CSVVAGAGETQYF; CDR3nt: TGCAGCGTTGTGGCGGGGGCAGGAGAGACCCAGTACTTC
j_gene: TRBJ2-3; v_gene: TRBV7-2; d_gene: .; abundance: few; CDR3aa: CASSLTDTQYF; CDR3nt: TGTGCCAGCAGCCTCACAGATACGCAGTATTTT
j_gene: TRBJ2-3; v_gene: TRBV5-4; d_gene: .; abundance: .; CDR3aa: CASSIGSTDTQYF; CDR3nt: TGTGCCAGCAGCATCGGTAGCACAGATACGCAGTATTTT
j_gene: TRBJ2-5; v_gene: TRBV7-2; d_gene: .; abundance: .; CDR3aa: CASSLSFSDKETQYF; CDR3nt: TGTGCCAGCAGCTTGAGCTTCTCGGATAAAGAGACCCAGTACTTC
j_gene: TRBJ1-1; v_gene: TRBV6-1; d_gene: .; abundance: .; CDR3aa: CASSVAKTEAFF; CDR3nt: TGTGCCAGCAGTGTGGCGAAAACTGAAGCTTTCTTT
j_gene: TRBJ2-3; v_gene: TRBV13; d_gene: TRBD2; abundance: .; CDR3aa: CASSLGVAGVRTDTQYF; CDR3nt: TGTGCCAGCAGCTTAGGGGTAGCGGGAGTGAGGACAGATACGCAGTATTTT
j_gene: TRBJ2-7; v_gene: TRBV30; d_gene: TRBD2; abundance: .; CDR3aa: CAGASGRYEQYF; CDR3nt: TGTGCCGGAGCTAGCGGGAGGTACGAGCAGTACTTC
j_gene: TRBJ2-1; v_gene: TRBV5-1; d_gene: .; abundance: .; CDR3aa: CASSLAPGGSHNEQFF; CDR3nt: TGCGCCAGCAGCTTGGCACCAGGAGGTAGCCACAATGAGCAGTTCTTC
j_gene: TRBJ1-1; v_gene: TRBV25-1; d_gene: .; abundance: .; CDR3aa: CASRRTVNTEAFF; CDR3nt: TGTGCCAGCAGGAGGACGGTGAACACTGAAGCTTTCTTT
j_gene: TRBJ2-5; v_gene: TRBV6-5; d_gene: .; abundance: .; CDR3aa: CASSYSWTQETQYF; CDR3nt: TGTGCCAGCAGTTACTCCTGGACCCAAGAGACCCAGTACTTC